This entry lists 25 T cell receptor beta chains sequenced from one sample in a study of T cell repertoires in cytomegalovirus infection. Antigens of these TCRs are unknown. TCRdb redid the calling of the reads with MiXCR, one entry per CDR3 protein. The sample shows 650,000 to 850,000 distinct CDR3 sequences, about 28% of them seen only once. The sequenced sample was cultured CD8+ T cells from PBMCs, obtained from culture after CMV antigen stimulation. All receptors derive from a human donor in good health (CMV status not recorded). Some clones in this sample may be carry-over from other donors' samples.

This chain links TRBV29-1 with TRBJ2-5, with a weak D call TRBD2 (7 bases). Germline V gene lookup returns CDR1 SQVTM and CDR2 ANQGSEA. V shed 3 bases and J shed 5 bases, with 16 bases lying between them. The length of the CDR3 is 14 residues. In DNA form, the CDR3 reads TGCAGCGTTGAGTTCGGGGGGCGCACCGAGACCCAGTACTTC. The encoded protein is CSVEFGGRTETQYF.

The genes are TRBV27 and TRBJ2-2; 9 bases agree with TRBD1. Germline assignment: CDR1 MNHEY and CDR2 SMNVEV (reference sequence). The V gene end was trimmed by 5 bases and the J gene end by 4 bases; junction bases not matched to a gene: 11. The CDR3 totals 17 residues. The CDR3, as DNA: TGTGCCAGCAGTCAGTCCGGGACAGGGATGGTCACCGGGGAGCTGTTTTTT. Protein: CASSQSGTGMVTGELFF.

This sequence joins TRBV7-9 and TRBJ2-2; D may be TRBD2 (5 bases). The ends were cut back, 2 bases at V and 2 bases at J, with 15 bases in the middle. The CDR3 contains 17 residues. Germline V gene data show CDR1 as SEHNR and CDR2 as FQNEAQ (reference sequence). CDR3 amino acids: CASSLIRAGGNTGELFF. CDR3 bases: TGTGCCAGCAGCTTAATTAGGGCAGGAGGAAACACCGGGGAGCTGTTTTTT.

The chain has TRBV6-5 and TRBJ2-7, with 13 positions matching TRBD2. V shed 5 bases and J 1 base; nucleotides not matched to a gene: 8. Germline V gives CDR1 MNHEY, CDR2 SVGAGI. This CDR3 contains 17 residues. The CDR3 is CASSPLAGGLFSYEQYF. Written as DNA, the CDR3 is TGTGCCAGCAGTCCACTAGCGGGGGGGCTTTTTTCCTACGAGCAGTACTTC.

This chain uses TRBV7-6 with TRBJ2-5; TRBD1 is a possible D gene (5 bases). Germline V gene sequence: CDR1 SGHVS, CDR2 FNYEAQ. The V gene lost 1 base and the J gene lost 1 base, with 13 bases spanning the gap. The CDR3 runs 16 residues. The CDR3 DNA is TGTGCCAGCAGCTTAGGCCTCCGCCAGGGCCAAGAGACCCAGTACTTC. Residues: CASSLGLRQGQETQYF.

The chain couples TRBV7-6 to TRBJ2-6, with D possibly matching TRBD2 (7 bases). CDR3 length: 17 residues. V shed 1 base and J shed 4 bases, with 14 bases lying between them. CDR1 is SGHVS and CDR2 is FNYEAQ in the germline V gene. CDR3 residues: CASSLVRGGDGANVLTF. CDR3 nucleotides: TGTGCCAGCAGCTTAGTTAGGGGGGGCGACGGGGCCAACGTCCTGACTTTC.

This clonotype was counted at least ten times. This sequence joins TRBV7-8 and TRBJ2-3, with TRBD1 matching 7 bases. The CDR3 is 15 amino acids. Germline V CDR1 and CDR2: SGHVS, FQNEAQ. Trimming at V came to 2 bases and at J to 7 bases, leaving 9 bases not matched to a gene. The CDR3 region has the DNA TGTGCCAGCAGCTTAAGACAGGGCCTCGGGTATACGCAGTATTTT. Amino acid sequence: CASSLRQGLGYTQYF.

In its sample, this clonotype was seen many times. The V call is TRBV12-3 or TRBV12-4, the J call TRBJ2-3; D is unclear. The CDR3 length is 13 residues. Trimming cost V 7 bases and J 2 bases, with 10 bases left between them. As DNA, the CDR3 is TGTGCCAGCATAGTCGGCTACACAGATACGCAGTATTTT. This codes for CASIVGYTDTQYF.

CDR3 in DNA: TGCAGCGTTGCCGGGACACCGGGGGCCACTGAAGCTTTCTTT. Its protein product is CSVAGTPGATEAFF. This chain connects TRBV29-1 to TRBJ1-1, with D perhaps matching TRBD1 (6 bases). V lost 4 bases and J 4 bases, leaving 16 bases between the germline ends. This CDR3 is built from 14 residues. Germline CDR1 and CDR2: SQVTM and ANQGSEA.

This clonotype was found many times. V is TRBV7-2 and J is TRBJ1-5, with 11 bases identical to TRBD1. The CDR3 is 18 amino acids. The V gene end was trimmed by 1 base and the J gene end by 0 bases; junction bases not matched to a gene: 5. Per the germline V gene, CDR1 is SGHTA and CDR2 is FQGNSA. DNA of the CDR3: TGTGCCAGCAGCTTAGGGAGGACAGGGGGCTATAGCAATCAGCCCCAGCATTTT. This gives the protein CASSLGRTGGYSNQPQHF.

The V call is TRBV7-9, the J call TRBJ2-5; D remains unclear. Looked up from germline, CDR1 is SEHNR and CDR2 is FQNEAQ (reference sequence). The CDR3 totals 14 residues. Trimming left V 4 bases short and J 1 base short, with 10 bases between. In DNA form, the CDR3 reads TGTGCCAGCAGCTCTACAGAGACCCAAGAGACCCAGTACTTC. It translates to CASSSTETQETQYF.

The J gene is TRBJ2-2, the V gene TRBV13; 7 bases line up with TRBD1. Germline V lookup: CDR1 PRHDT, CDR2 FYEKMQ (reference sequence). Unmatched junction bases numbered 12, after V lost 5 bases and J lost 3 bases. There are 17 residues in the CDR3. The CDR3 region has the DNA TGTGCCAGCAGCCCGTTACCCGGGACAGTAGACACCGGGGAGCTGTTTTTT. Its protein is CASSPLPGTVDTGELFF.

The V call is TRBV2, the J call TRBJ2-1; D is undetermined. Trimming cost V 6 bases and J 8 bases, with 14 bases left between them. The CDR3 runs 13 residues. Germline V gene data show CDR1 as SNHLY and CDR2 as FYNNEI. For the CDR3, the DNA is TGTGCCAGCAGCAAGTTCCCTTTCGATGAGCAGTTCTTC. It is translated as CASSKFPFDEQFF.

This clonotype was counted ten times or more. The gene calls are TRBV27 and TRBJ2-1; 12 bases are a match to TRBD2. Germline CDR1 and CDR2: MNHEY and SMNVEV (reference sequence). J gave up 4 bases and V 5 bases, and 3 bases lay outside the gene matches. The CDR3 covers 15 residues. This CDR3 reads CASSLTSGGYNEQFF. The CDR3 nucleotides read TGTGCCAGCAGTCTGACTAGCGGGGGATACAATGAGCAGTTCTTC.

This clonotype showed up many times. The J gene is TRBJ1-1, the V gene TRBV7-9; D not resolved. The CDR3 covers 13 residues. The germline CDR1 and CDR2 sequences are SEHNR and FQNEAQ (reference sequence). V gave up 2 bases and J gave up 1 base, with 5 bases separating them. The CDR3 sequence: CASSLIENTEAFF. The CDR3 coding sequence is TGTGCCAGCAGCTTAATCGAGAACACTGAAGCTTTCTTT.

The CDR3 DNA is TGTGCCAGCAGCCCCGGGATGGGACAGCGATACGGGGAGCTGTTTTTT. Translation gives CASSPGMGQRYGELFF. The chain uses TRBV5-6 and TRBJ2-2; 7 bases agree with TRBD1. From germline, CDR1 is SGHDT and CDR2 YYEEEE. The CDR3 consists of 16 residues. V lost 4 bases to trimming and J lost 7 bases; unmatched junction nucleotides: 13.

In this sample, this clonotype turned up a few times. The CDR3 is CASSEWQADEQYF. CDR3 nucleotide sequence: TGTGCCAGCAGTGAATGGCAGGCAGACGAGCAGTACTTC. V usage is TRBV6-1 and J usage is TRBJ2-7; D is undetermined. The CDR3 sequence is 13 residues long. The V end lost 2 bases, the J end lost 5 bases, and 10 bases lay between the germline ends. The germline V gene encodes CDR1 MNHNS and CDR2 SASEGT.

This clonotype was recorded a few times. This chain links TRBV6-1 with TRBJ2-1, with 11 nucleotides matching TRBD2. The CDR3 is 15 residues long. The germline V gene encodes CDR1 MNHNS and CDR2 SASEGT. Unmatched junction bases numbered 8, after V lost 1 base and J lost 12 bases. CDR3 residues: CASSEVTSGGLGQFF. The CDR3 bases are TGTGCCAGCAGTGAAGTAACTAGCGGGGGCCTCGGGCAGTTCTTC.

This clonotype was detected a few times. This rearrangement joins TRBV7-9 to TRBJ1-4; a weak D match, TRBD1 (5 bases). V lost 4 bases and J lost 8, with 11 bases in between. Germline CDR1 is SEHNR and CDR2 is FQNEAQ (reference sequence). This CDR3 is built from 13 residues. For the CDR3, the DNA is TGTGCCAGCAGCTCAGGGTTGGACGAAAAACTGTTTTTT. Its protein is CASSSGLDEKLFF. The full variable domain, completed using reference TRBV7-9 and TRBJ1-4, is DTGVSQNPRHKITKRGQNVTFRCDPISEHNRLYWYRQTLGQGPEFLTYFQNEAQLEKSRLLSDRFSAERPKGSFSTLEIQRTEQGDSAMYLCASSSGLDEKLFFGSGTQLSVL.

The chain uses TRBV6-1 and TRBJ2-1; D possibly matches TRBD1 or TRBD2 (5 bases each). Germline V gene data show CDR1 as MNHNS and CDR2 as SASEGT. Between the trimmed V and J ends, which lost 5 bases and 10 bases, there was a span of 15 bases. The CDR3 has 13 amino acids. Here the CDR3 reads CASSLPGRGEQFF. For the CDR3, the DNA is TGTGCCAGCAGTCTACCAGGGAGAGGAGAGCAGTTCTTC.

V and J are TRBV7-9 and TRBJ1-1; D ambiguous. Germline CDR1 SEHNR, CDR2 FQNEAQ (reference sequence). V lost 1 base to trimming and J lost 7 bases, with 7 bases between them. This CDR3 has 12 amino acids. CDR3 sequence (DNA): TGTGCCAGCAGCTTAGACAGACTTGAAGCTTTCTTT. Translating gives CASSLDRLEAFF.

This clonotype was counted once. The chain has TRBV19 and TRBJ2-5, with D possibly being TRBD2 (5 bases). This CDR3 has 16 amino acids. The V end lost 7 bases, the J end lost 5 bases, and 23 bases lay between the germline ends. Germline CDR1 and CDR2: LNHDA and SQIVND (reference sequence). The CDR3 loop reads CASKPRIGLMGETQYF. The CDR3 coding sequence is TGTGCCAGTAAACCGAGGATAGGACTTATGGGGGAGACCCAGTACTTC.

The chain employs TRBV6-8 and TRBJ2-5, with D possibly being TRBD1 (6 bases). V shed 7 bases and J shed 5 bases, with 17 bases lying between them. Germline V CDR1 and CDR2: MNHGY, SAAAGT. This CDR3 spans 14 amino acids. The CDR3 spells CASNPEGVWETQYF. CDR3 nucleotide sequence: TGTGCCAGCAACCCTGAGGGGGTTTGGGAGACCCAGTACTTC.

Comments on this clonotype: Being one base from a much bigger clone, this may be a read error. The rearrangement links TRBV7-2 to TRBJ1-5; the D is unclear. The CDR3 is 14 residues long. In germline, CDR1 is SGHTA, CDR2 FQGNSA. CDR3 loop: CARSLLSRRQPQHF. The DNA of the CDR3 is TGTGCCAGGAGCTTATTATCTCGCCGTCAGCCCCAGCATTTT.

This clonotype occurred a few times. This sequence joins TRBV5-4 and TRBJ1-5; 8 bases fit TRBD1. J gave up 0 bases and V 4 bases, and 3 bases lay outside the gene matches. Germline values: CDR1 SGHNT, CDR2 YYREEE (reference sequence). The CDR3 covers 15 residues. DNA for the CDR3: TGTGCCAGCAGCGTTGACAGGGGTAGCAATCAGCCCCAGCATTTT. Translated, it gives CASSVDRGSNQPQHF.